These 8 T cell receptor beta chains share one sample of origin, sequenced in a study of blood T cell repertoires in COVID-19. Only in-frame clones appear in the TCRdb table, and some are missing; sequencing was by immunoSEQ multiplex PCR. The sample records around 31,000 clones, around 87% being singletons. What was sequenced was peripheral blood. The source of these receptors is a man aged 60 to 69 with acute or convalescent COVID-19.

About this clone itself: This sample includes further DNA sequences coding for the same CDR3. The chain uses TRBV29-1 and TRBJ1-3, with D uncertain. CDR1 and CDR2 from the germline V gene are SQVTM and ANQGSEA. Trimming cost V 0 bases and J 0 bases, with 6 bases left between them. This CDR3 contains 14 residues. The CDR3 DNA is TGCAGCGTTGAAGACAGTTTCTCTGGAAACACCATATATTTT. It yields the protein CSVEDSFSGNTIYF. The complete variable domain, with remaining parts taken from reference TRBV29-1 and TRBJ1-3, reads SAVISQKPSRDICQRGTSLTIQCQVDSQVTMMFWYRQQPGQSLTLIATANQGSEATYESGFVIDKFPISRPNLTFSTLTVSNMSPEDSSIYLCSVEDSFSGNTIYFGEGSWLTVV.

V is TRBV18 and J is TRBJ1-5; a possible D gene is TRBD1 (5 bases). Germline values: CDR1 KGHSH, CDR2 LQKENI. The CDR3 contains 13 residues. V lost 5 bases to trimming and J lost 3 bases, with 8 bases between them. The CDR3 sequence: CASSDSYNQPQHF. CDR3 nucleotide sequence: TGTGCCAGCTCAGACAGCTACAATCAGCCCCAGCATTTT.

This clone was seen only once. CDR3 region: CASSLDPGVVSGNTIYF. CDR3 DNA: TGCGCCAGCAGCTTGGATCCAGGGGTAGTCTCTGGAAACACCATATATTTT. This chain connects TRBV5-1 to TRBJ1-3; possibly TRBD1 for D (6 bases). Trimming shortened V by 0 bases and J by 0 bases, and 13 bases separated the two germline ends. From germline, CDR1 is SGHRS and CDR2 YFSETQ. CDR3 size: 17 residues.

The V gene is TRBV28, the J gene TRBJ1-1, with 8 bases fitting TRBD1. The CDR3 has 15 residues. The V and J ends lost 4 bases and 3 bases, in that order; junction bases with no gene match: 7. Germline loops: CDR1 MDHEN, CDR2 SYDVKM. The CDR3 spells CASSSGGVWDTEAFF. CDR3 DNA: TGTGCCAGCAGTTCAGGGGGCGTATGGGACACTGAAGCTTTCTTT.

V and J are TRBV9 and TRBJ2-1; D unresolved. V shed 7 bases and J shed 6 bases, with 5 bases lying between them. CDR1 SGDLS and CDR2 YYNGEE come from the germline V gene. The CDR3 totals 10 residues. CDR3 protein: CASGPNEQFF. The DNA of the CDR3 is TGTGCCAGCGGCCCCAATGAGCAGTTCTTC.

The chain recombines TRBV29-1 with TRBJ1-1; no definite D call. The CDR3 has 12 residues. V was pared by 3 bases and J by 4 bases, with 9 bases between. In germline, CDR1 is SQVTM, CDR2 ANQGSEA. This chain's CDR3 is CSVDRGATEAFF. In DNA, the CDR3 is TGCAGCGTTGACCGGGGAGCCACTGAAGCTTTCTTT. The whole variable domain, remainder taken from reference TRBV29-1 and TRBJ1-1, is SAVISQKPSRDICQRGTSLTIQCQVDSQVTMMFWYRQQPGQSLTLIATANQGSEATYESGFVIDKFPISRPNLTFSTLTVSNMSPEDSSIYLCSVDRGATEAFFGQGTRLTVV.

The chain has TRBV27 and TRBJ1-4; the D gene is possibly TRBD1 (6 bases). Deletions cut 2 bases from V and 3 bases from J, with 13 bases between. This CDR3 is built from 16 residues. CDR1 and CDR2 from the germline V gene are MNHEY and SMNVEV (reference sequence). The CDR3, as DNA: TGTGCCAGCAGTTTAAGGGGGTCTCCACCTAATGAAAAACTGTTTTTT. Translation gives CASSLRGSPPNEKLFF.

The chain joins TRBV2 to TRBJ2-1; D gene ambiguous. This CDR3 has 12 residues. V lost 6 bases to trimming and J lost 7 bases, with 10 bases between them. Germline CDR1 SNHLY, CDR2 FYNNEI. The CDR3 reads CASRREKNEQFF. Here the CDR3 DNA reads TGTGCCAGCAGGAGAGAGAAGAATGAGCAGTTCTTC.